This T cell receptor (beta chain) stems from a study of T cells after yellow fever vaccination. Study outcomes and limitations: Weaker overall was a secondary response that nonetheless peaked faster, on day 5 versus 15. A minor fraction of clonotypes spanned both CD4 and CD8 compartments. Subsequent booster samples again held most clones from primary vaccination (96% CD4, just under 90% CD8).

Germline lookup yields CDR1 SGHDT and CDR2 YYEEEE. This CDR3 contains 15 residues. V was cut by 3 bases and J by 0 bases, with 10 bases left in between. This clonotype was observed a handful of times. The target antigen is unknown. The study made its TCR cDNA through 5'RACE template switching. That step introduced a universal primer site along with UMIs. MiXCR, applied by TCRdb to the 5' RACE reads, yields one record per CDR3 protein. The data show 450,000 to 600,000 distinct CDR3 sequences, with about 17% seen just once and roughly 17% held by the top ten. The input for sequencing was PBMCs, taken roughly 5 days after the first yellow fever vaccination. This receptor was identified in a man between 18 and 35 years old who received the YFV17D yellow fever vaccine. The J gene is TRBJ2-1, the V gene TRBV5-6; D uncertain. The CDR3 DNA is TGTGCCAGCAGCTCCATTACGAGCTCCTACAATGAGCAGTTCTTC. It codes for CASSSITSSYNEQFF.